This T cell receptor beta chain was identified in a study of T cells after posttransplantation cyclophosphamide. A marrow graft followed busulfan-fludarabine conditioning, with cyclophosphamide on days +3 and +4. V was pared by 1 base and J by 6 bases, with 18 bases between. Germline V CDR1 and CDR2: SGHAT, FQNNGV. The length of the CDR3 is 16 residues. Assay used: immunoSEQ multiplex PCR; TCRdb lists only in-frame clones, some missing. The sample lists tens of thousands of clones; about nine tenths were seen once. The chain recombines TRBV11-2 with TRBJ1-2; D possibly corresponds to TRBD1 (6 bases). The origin of this receptor is a male patient between 60 and 69 years old who received an allogeneic stem cell transplant from a related donor and was CMV-positive. A subset of T cells may come from the graft donor. Sequencing was performed on PBMCs, taken around 67 days after allogeneic stem cell transplant with posttransplant cyclophosphamide. The CDR3, as DNA: TGTGCCAGCAGCTTAGGAGGGGACATCCCGCGGAATGGCTACACCTTC. This encodes CASSLGGDIPRNGYTF.